This TCR beta chain was sequenced during a study of blood T cell repertoires in COVID-19. Study at large: Sites in the United States, Italy and Spain provided acute and convalescent COVID-19 samples.

V shed 5 bases and J 4 bases; nucleotides not matched to a gene: 9. Germline V gene lookup returns CDR1 SGDLS and CDR2 YYNGEE. The CDR3 loop spans 15 amino acids. The protocol was immunoSEQ multiplex PCR, while the TCRdb copy is restricted to in-frame clones and leaves out a portion. The sample carries around 400,000 clones, more than 70% recorded once. The clonotype was recovered from a woman in her sixties with COVID-19, enrolled during active disease. V is TRBV9 and J is TRBJ2-3; 8 nucleotides agree with TRBD2. The source material was peripheral blood. CDR3 in amino acids: CASRGSGGQADTQYF. CDR3 DNA sequence: TGTGCCAGCAGAGGAAGCGGGGGCCAGGCAGATACGCAGTATTTT.